Below are 26 T cell receptor beta chains sequenced from a single sample in a study of shared clonotypes between healthy human individuals. Method: immunoSEQ multiplex PCR; TCRdb's copy keeps in-frame clones and lacks some. This sample carries a few million clones, 90% to 95% of them seen once, and the ten largest clones take about 1.7%. CD45RO-negative, CCR7-selected cells formed the naive CD8 fraction, which excluded terminally differentiated effector memory CD45RA+ cells. Sequenced: naive CD8+ T cells from PBMCs. These receptors all come from a man between 18 and 29 years old in good health. Some clones in this sample may be carry-over from other donors' samples.

A single count supports this clone. The chain uses TRBV5-4 and TRBJ2-1; perhaps TRBD2 as D (6 bases). The V gene lost 4 bases and the J gene lost 0 bases, with 11 bases spanning the gap. CDR1 is SGHNT, CDR2 YYREEE, per germline (reference sequence). The CDR3 runs 15 residues. The chain's CDR3 is CASSVSGSSYNEQFF. The CDR3 DNA reads TGTGCCAGCAGCGTTAGCGGTAGCTCCTACAATGAGCAGTTCTTC.

This chain connects TRBV28 to TRBJ2-7, with 11 bases that match TRBD1. After removal of 3 bases from V and 5 bases from J, the junction contained 6 bases not matched to a gene. CDR3 length: 15 amino acids. Germline CDR1 and CDR2: MDHEN and SYDVKM. The CDR3 DNA reads TGTGCCAGCAGTTTCCTCGGGACAGGGGGTAACGAGCAGTACTTC. Protein product: CASSFLGTGGNEQYF.

The chain is built from TRBV4-3 and TRBJ2-5, with 10 positions matching TRBD1. The junction had 3 bases not matched to a gene; V was cut back by 4 bases and J by 1 base. Per germline, CDR1 LGHNA and CDR2 YSLEER. The CDR3 runs to 15 residues. Here the CDR3 reads CASSPGTGVQETQYF. In nucleotides, the CDR3 is TGCGCCAGCAGCCCCGGGACAGGGGTCCAAGAGACCCAGTACTTC.

In this sample, this clone turned up a few times. V is TRBV6-5 and J is TRBJ2-2; weak D call: TRBD1 (6 bases). The CDR3 consists of 14 residues. With 3 bases removed from V and 6 bases from J, the gap between germline ends came to 11 bases. Germline-derived CDR1 and CDR2 are MNHEY and SVGAGI. DNA of the CDR3: TGTGCCAGCAGTTATTACAGGGTCCCCGGGGAGCTGTTTTTT. Encoded protein: CASSYYRVPGELFF.

This sequence joins TRBV19 and TRBJ1-5; weak D call: TRBD1 (5 bases). V was pared by 5 bases and J by 0 bases, with 17 bases between. The length of the CDR3 is 17 residues. CDR1 and CDR2 from the germline V gene are LNHDA and SQIVND (reference sequence). The CDR3 coding sequence is TGTGCCAGTAGTTACCGGGACGGAGCCTCTAGCAATCAGCCCCAGCATTTT. It encodes CASSYRDGASSNQPQHF.

This sequence joins TRBV10-3 and TRBJ1-4, with TRBD1 as a possible D gene (5 bases). The CDR3 runs 16 residues. Trimming removed 5 bases at V and 5 bases at J, with 18 bases between. Per the germline V gene, CDR1 is ENHRY and CDR2 is SYGVKD. As DNA, the CDR3 is TGTGCCATCAGTAATGAGGCATGGGACGGGAATGAAAAACTGTTTTTT. Amino acid sequence: CAISNEAWDGNEKLFF.

Worth noting for this clone: The identical CDR3 is also encoded by other nucleotide sequences in the sample. CDR3 region: CASSLLDLTYEQYF. In DNA, the CDR3 is TGTGCCAGCAGTTTATTGGACCTCACCTACGAGCAGTACTTC. The chain uses TRBV28 and TRBJ2-7, with no clear D. Germline V gene sequence: CDR1 MDHEN, CDR2 SYDVKM. V lost 1 base and J lost 2, with 9 bases in between. The CDR3 spans 14 residues.

This chain uses TRBV6-6 with TRBJ1-2; D might be TRBD1 (5 bases). The V and J ends lost 6 bases and 3 bases respectively, with 14 bases between them. The CDR3 consists of 14 residues. In germline, CDR1 is MNHNY, CDR2 SVGAGI (reference sequence). The DNA for the CDR3 is TGTGCCAGCAGCCCAGGAGGGACCCACTATGGCTACACCTTC. Translated: CASSPGGTHYGYTF.

In its sample, this clone was seen once. This chain connects TRBV27 to TRBJ1-2, with TRBD1 as a possible D gene (5 bases). V shed 3 bases and J shed 6 bases, with 14 bases lying between them. This CDR3 has 14 residues. The V gene's germline CDR1 is MNHEY and CDR2 SMNVEV (reference sequence). The CDR3 loop is CASSLWGPSDGYTF. DNA of the CDR3: TGTGCCAGCAGTTTGTGGGGACCTTCCGATGGCTACACCTTC.

V is TRBV6-5 and J is TRBJ2-1; 9 nucleotides line up with TRBD2. Per germline, CDR1 MNHEY and CDR2 SVGAGI. CDR3 length: 16 residues. V lost 2 bases and J lost 2; bases outside the gene matches: 4. The CDR3 DNA reads TGTGCCAGCAGTTACCGTGCGGGAGGGCCCTACAATGAGCAGTTCTTC. Its protein product is CASSYRAGGPYNEQFF.

V is TRBV7-9 and J is TRBJ2-7, with D possibly called TRBD1 or TRBD2 (5 bases each). This CDR3 spans 17 amino acids. V was shortened by 1 base and J by 0 bases, with 16 bases between the two germline ends. Germline V gives CDR1 SEHNR, CDR2 FQNEAQ (reference sequence). The CDR3 DNA reads TGTGCCAGCAGCTTAGGGGGGACGGGCGCCTTCTCCTACGAGCAGTACTTC. Translating gives CASSLGGTGAFSYEQYF.

The chain is built from TRBV5-1 and TRBJ2-5, with a tentative D call TRBD1 (6 bases). V lost 4 bases and J 3 bases, leaving 10 bases between the germline ends. The V gene's germline CDR1 is SGHRS and CDR2 YFSETQ. This CDR3 region has 13 residues. The CDR3 bases are TGCGCCAGCAGCCCCAGGGGAAAAGAGACCCAGTACTTC. Translating it yields CASSPRGKETQYF.

Of note for this clone: At the DNA level, this CDR3 is encoded by other sequences in the same sample as well. V usage is TRBV6-5 and J usage is TRBJ2-5, with a possible D match to TRBD1 (5 bases). Germline-derived CDR1 and CDR2 are MNHEY and SVGAGI. The CDR3 consists of 12 residues. Trimming removed 2 bases at V and 4 bases at J, with 5 bases between. The CDR3 is CASSYRGETQYF. CDR3 sequence (DNA): TGTGCCAGCAGTTACAGGGGAGAGACCCAGTACTTC.

V gene TRBV7-9 combines with J gene TRBJ1-2; TRBD1 matches at 7 bases. From germline, CDR1 is SEHNR and CDR2 FQNEAQ (reference sequence). Trimming cost V 4 bases and J 7 bases; bases outside gene matches: 6. The CDR3 loop spans 13 amino acids. Here the CDR3 DNA reads TGTGCCAGCAGCTCCGGGACAGTCGGTGGCTACACCTTC. Its translation is CASSSGTVGGYTF.

V and J are TRBV5-1 and TRBJ1-2; D is perhaps TRBD1 (6 bases). The germline gives CDR1 SGHRS, CDR2 YFSETQ. Trimming shortened V by 4 bases and J by 1 base, and 20 bases separated the two germline ends. This CDR3 comprises 17 residues. The DNA of the CDR3 is TGCGCCAGCAGCCCCACAGCCGGGACAAAATATAACTATGGCTACACCTTC. Its translation is CASSPTAGTKYNYGYTF.

V is TRBV27 and J is TRBJ2-2, with D unresolved. The V end lost 6 bases, the J end lost 5 bases, and 10 bases lay between the germline ends. The CDR3 sequence is 13 residues long. Germline values: CDR1 MNHEY, CDR2 SMNVEV (reference sequence). CDR3 nucleotide sequence: TGTGCCAGCAGCCACCTTTCGACCGGGGAGCTGTTTTTT. As protein: CASSHLSTGELFF.

The chain has TRBV7-2 and TRBJ1-2; D might be TRBD1 (5 bases). The CDR3 is 15 residues long. V was cut by 3 bases and J by 1 base, with 12 bases left in between. Germline loops: CDR1 SGHTA, CDR2 FQGNSA. Here the CDR3 reads CASSLDLGGNYGYTF. The CDR3 nucleotides read TGTGCCAGCAGCTTGGACCTCGGGGGTAACTATGGCTACACCTTC. Full variable domain (missing parts from reference TRBV7-2 and TRBJ1-2): GAGVSQSPSNKVTEKGKDVELRCDPISGHTALYWYRQSLGQGLEFLIYFQGNSAPDKSGLPSDRFSAERTGGSVSTLTIQRTQQEDSAVYLCASSLDLGGNYGYTFGSGTRLTVV.

The J gene is TRBJ2-2, the V gene TRBV6-4; 10 positions agree with TRBD1. Germline CDR1 reads MRHNA; CDR2 reads SNTAGT. J was trimmed by 0 bases and V by 3 bases; bases with no gene match: 7. The CDR3 is made up of 18 amino acids. The CDR3 protein is CASSETGGDFANTGELFF. DNA for the CDR3: TGTGCCAGCAGTGAGACAGGGGGCGATTTCGCGAACACCGGGGAGCTGTTTTTT.

The chain carries TRBV30 and TRBJ2-2; D not resolved. V lost 3 bases and J 6 bases, leaving 11 bases between the germline ends. The CDR3 runs to 13 residues. The germline V gene has CDR1 GTSNPN and CDR2 SVGIG (reference sequence). Here the CDR3 DNA reads TGTGCCTGGAGGCTAGGAGCTCCCGGGGAGCTGTTTTTT. Protein: CAWRLGAPGELFF.

Concerning this clone itself: The same CDR3 can be traced to other DNA sequences in this sample. The chain links TRBV9 to TRBJ2-1; the match to TRBD2 covers 7 bases. This CDR3 spans 15 amino acids. The V gene's germline CDR1 is SGDLS and CDR2 YYNGEE. The V segment lost 1 base and the J segment 2 bases; nucleotides outside the gene matches: 3. The CDR3 reads CASSVSGTTYNEQFF. The CDR3 bases are TGTGCCAGCAGCGTATCCGGGACTACCTACAATGAGCAGTTCTTC.

The CDR3 coding sequence is TGTGCCAGCAGTGGGACTAGCGGTTACAATGAGCAGTTCTTC. Translation: CASSGTSGYNEQFF. The V gene is TRBV6-6, the J gene TRBJ2-1; 11 bases align to TRBD2. Looked up from germline, CDR1 is MNHNY and CDR2 is SVGAGI (reference sequence). The trim removed 5 bases at V and 4 bases at J, leaving 1 base unmatched. The CDR3 extends over 14 amino acids.

The genes are TRBV7-9 and TRBJ1-1; D is undetermined. The CDR3 contains 16 residues. Germline CDR1 reads SEHNR; CDR2 reads FQNEAQ (reference sequence). V lost 4 bases to trimming and J lost 1 base, with 16 bases between them. The CDR3 DNA reads as TGTGCCAGCAGCTCTAACCCCTTAAGTTGGAACACTGAAGCTTTCTTT. This encodes CASSSNPLSWNTEAFF.

This clone is a singleton in its sample. The chain couples TRBV27 to TRBJ2-5; D is uncertain. The CDR3 loop spans 16 amino acids. The germline gives CDR1 MNHEY, CDR2 SMNVEV (reference sequence). V lost 2 bases, J lost 0 bases, and 13 bases lay in between. The CDR3 region has the DNA TGTGCCAGCAGTTTAATTCCCTCGACTCACCAAGAGACCCAGTACTTC. Translated: CASSLIPSTHQETQYF.

The chain links TRBV7-3 to TRBJ1-1; D unclear. The CDR3 spans 15 residues. The germline V gene encodes CDR1 SGHTA and CDR2 FQGTGA. The ends were cut back, 5 bases at V and 1 base at J, with 14 bases in the middle. For the CDR3, the DNA is TGTGCCAGCAGCCCGACCGCGGACCGGAACACTGAAGCTTTCTTT. Translated: CASSPTADRNTEAFF.

V is TRBV7-9 and J is TRBJ2-5, with 9 bases fitting TRBD1. Trimming removed 5 bases from V and 0 bases from J; junction bases left unmatched: 7. The CDR3 length is 16 residues. The germline V gene has CDR1 SEHNR and CDR2 FQNEAQ (reference sequence). The CDR3 bases are TGTGCCAGCAGCCGGGGGACAGGGATTTACCAAGAGACCCAGTACTTC. It codes for CASSRGTGIYQETQYF.

The J gene is TRBJ1-2, the V gene TRBV2, with D perhaps matching TRBD1 (5 bases). Germline V lookup: CDR1 SNHLY, CDR2 FYNNEI. This CDR3 comprises 13 residues. Trimming cost V 4 bases and J 2 bases, with 8 bases left between them. The CDR3 sequence is CASSVGANYGYTF. As DNA, the CDR3 is TGTGCCAGCAGTGTAGGGGCGAACTATGGCTACACCTTC.